A single sample gave rise to the 17 T cell receptor beta chains below, sequenced in a study of shared T cell receptors in the human thymus. Measured with immunoSEQ multiplex PCR; TCRdb has only the in-frame clones, and not every one. The sample shows about 660,000 clones, roughly 86% of them seen only once. The sample also formed part of further work on human thymus T cells.

Sequencing was performed on thymocytes. Receptors were obtained from a boy under three years old with a congenital heart defect.

The V gene is TRBV7-3, the J gene TRBJ2-3, with a weak D call TRBD1 (6 bases). The V end lost 5 bases, the J end lost 6 bases, and 9 bases lay between the germline ends. The germline V gene has CDR1 SGHTA and CDR2 FQGTGA. The length of the CDR3 is 12 residues. The CDR3 reads CASSKGGDTQYF. CDR3 DNA: TGTGCCAGCAGCAAAGGGGGTGATACGCAGTATTTT.

The CDR3 region has the DNA TGTGCCAGCAGCTCGGACAGCTCCCTCTCCTACGAGCAGTACTTC. This translates into CASSSDSSLSYEQYF. The chain joins TRBV7-3 to TRBJ2-7; possible D gene TRBD1, 6 bases. V was pared by 4 bases and J by 0 bases, with 13 bases between. Germline assignment: CDR1 SGHTA and CDR2 FQGTGA. This CDR3 has 15 residues.

The chain employs TRBV5-5 and TRBJ1-5; weak D call: TRBD1 (6 bases). The CDR3 runs to 17 residues. The V and J ends lost 4 bases and 1 base respectively, with 18 bases between them. Per germline, CDR1 SGHKS and CDR2 YYEKEE (reference sequence). CDR3 bases: TGTGCCAGCAGCAGAGATCCGGGACAAAGGAGCAATCAGCCCCAGCATTTT. Encoded protein: CASSRDPGQRSNQPQHF.

A note on this clone: Additional DNA sequences in this sample encode the identical CDR3. The V call is TRBV19, the J call TRBJ1-5; no clear D gene. CDR3 length: 15 residues. The germline V gene encodes CDR1 LNHDA and CDR2 SQIVND (reference sequence). Trimming removed 2 bases at V and 0 bases at J, with 8 bases between. The CDR3 protein is CASSIQDYSNQPQHF. Here the CDR3 DNA reads TGTGCCAGTAGTATACAGGACTATAGCAATCAGCCCCAGCATTTT.

The gene calls are TRBV7-2 and TRBJ1-2, with TRBD1 identical over 10 bases. The length of the CDR3 is 18 residues. Trimming removed 5 bases from V and 2 bases from J; junction bases left unmatched: 14. Looked up from germline, CDR1 is SGHTA and CDR2 is FQGNSA. The CDR3 region has the DNA TGTGCCAGCAGCATAAGCCGGGACAGGGGAGGAAAAAACTATGGCTACACCTTC. This codes for CASSISRDRGGKNYGYTF.

The CDR3 DNA is TGTGCCAGCAGCTTAAAGGAAGACTTCACCGGGGAGCTGTTTTTT. Translation gives CASSLKEDFTGELFF. The J gene is TRBJ2-2, the V gene TRBV11-3; no clear D gene. V shed 2 bases and J shed 4 bases, with 11 bases lying between them. Germline CDR1 SGHNT, CDR2 YENEEA. CDR3 size: 15 residues.

The chain uses TRBV9 and TRBJ1-5; the match to TRBD1 covers 8 bases. CDR1 is SGDLS, CDR2 YYNGEE, per germline. The length of the CDR3 is 15 residues. V shed 3 bases, J shed 2 bases, and the junction held 4 bases outside the gene matches. CDR3 in amino acids: CASSGGTGGNQPQHF. The DNA of the CDR3 is TGTGCCAGCAGCGGAGGGACAGGAGGCAATCAGCCCCAGCATTTT. The full variable domain, rest sourced from reference TRBV9 and TRBJ1-5, is DSGVTQTPKHLITATGQRVTLRCSPRSGDLSVYWYQQSLDQGLQFLIQYYNGEERAKGNILERFSAQQFPDLHSELNLSSLELGDSALYFCASSGGTGGNQPQHFGDGTRLSIL.

The chain couples TRBV28 to TRBJ2-7, with 12 bases aligning to TRBD1. Germline CDR1 reads MDHEN; CDR2 reads SYDVKM. V was clipped by 7 bases and J by 4 bases; unmatched bases: 2. There are 13 residues in the CDR3. CDR3 coding DNA: TGTGCCAGCAAGGGACAGGGGGCTTACGAGCAGTACTTC. Translation: CASKGQGAYEQYF. The full variable domain, in which reference TRBV28 and TRBJ2-7 provide the parts outside the CDR3, is DVKVTQSSRYLVKRTGEKVFLECVQDMDHENMFWYRQDPGLGLRLIYFSYDVKMKEKGDIPEGYSVSREKKERFSLILESASTNQTSMYLCASKGQGAYEQYFGPGTRLTVT.

The chain has TRBV29-1 and TRBJ2-5; D is uncertain. Trimming took 5 bases from V and 1 from J, leaving 11 bases between them. Germline V CDR1 and CDR2: SQVTM, ANQGSEA. This CDR3 comprises 13 residues. The chain's CDR3 is CSVLVRGQETQYF. The CDR3 DNA reads as TGCAGCGTTTTGGTTAGAGGCCAAGAGACCCAGTACTTC. Full variable domain (remainder filled in from reference TRBV29-1 and TRBJ2-5): SAVISQKPSRDICQRGTSLTIQCQVDSQVTMMFWYRQQPGQSLTLIATANQGSEATYESGFVIDKFPISRPNLTFSTLTVSNMSPEDSSIYLCSVLVRGQETQYFGPGTRLLVL.

The J gene is TRBJ2-7, the V gene TRBV11-2; TRBD2 agrees at 11 bases. V lost 2 bases and J lost 7; bases outside the gene matches: 16. The CDR3 runs 18 residues. The germline V gene encodes CDR1 SGHAT and CDR2 FQNNGV. The CDR3 sequence: CASSLRLAGGPTRREQYF. The CDR3 DNA is TGTGCCAGCAGCTTACGGTTAGCGGGAGGGCCTACCCGTCGAGAGCAGTACTTC.

This chain links TRBV25-1 with TRBJ1-1; 8 bases agree with TRBD1. The J segment lost 1 base and the V segment lost 4 bases, leaving 2 bases of the junction unmatched. The CDR3 runs to 14 residues. Per germline, CDR1 MGHDK and CDR2 SYGVNS. In DNA, the CDR3 is TGTGCCAGCAGTGTGGGACAGGAGAACACTGAAGCTTTCTTT. Amino acids: CASSVGQENTEAFF.

This clone has only one observation. V and J are TRBV28 and TRBJ1-5, with D possibly being TRBD1 (6 bases). This CDR3 region has 18 residues. In germline, CDR1 is MDHEN, CDR2 SYDVKM. Trimming shortened V by 6 bases and J by 0 bases, and 21 bases separated the two germline ends. The CDR3 DNA is TGTGCCAGCAGCTGCCCCGGGACAACGGCTTATAGCAATCAGCCCCAGCATTTT. This gives the protein CASSCPGTTAYSNQPQHF.

The V and J genes are TRBV7-2 and TRBJ1-6; TRBD1 matches 7 bases. The CDR3 extends over 19 amino acids. The junction had 12 bases not matched to a gene; V was cut back by 4 bases and J by 0 bases. Germline lookup yields CDR1 SGHTA and CDR2 FQGNSA. CDR3 sequence (DNA): TGTGCCAGCAGCTCATCTCCACTACAGGGGCACTCCTATAATTCACCCCTCCACTTT. Amino acid sequence: CASSSSPLQGHSYNSPLHF.

The chain combines TRBV4-1 with TRBJ1-2; D is undetermined. CDR1 is MGHRA, CDR2 YSYEKL, per germline. V was pared by 0 bases and J by 6 bases, with 23 bases between. CDR3 size: 18 residues. This CDR3 reads CASSQDLGIIGRSNGYTF. In DNA form, the CDR3 reads TGCGCCAGCAGCCAAGATCTCGGTATTATCGGGAGGAGTAATGGCTACACCTTC.

The V gene is TRBV4-3, the J gene TRBJ2-3; D remains ambiguous. The germline V gene encodes CDR1 LGHNA and CDR2 YSLEER. V lost 1 base to trimming and J lost 1 base, with 6 bases between them. This CDR3 is 14 amino acids long. CDR3 bases: TGCGCCAGCAGCCAAGTCAGGCGCACAGATACGCAGTATTTT. Translating it yields CASSQVRRTDTQYF.

The V gene is TRBV6-4, the J gene TRBJ2-3, with 11 bases fitting TRBD2. With 6 bases clipped from V and 3 bases from J, the junction kept 5 bases outside the gene matches. Germline V gives CDR1 MRHNA, CDR2 SNTAGT. CDR3 length: 15 residues. The CDR3 bases are TGTGCCAGCAGGGAGACTAGCGGGGAAACAGATACGCAGTATTTT. Residues: CASRETSGETDTQYF.

This chain joins TRBV6-8 and TRBJ1-5; D is possibly TRBD1 (5 bases). Germline-derived CDR1 and CDR2 are MNHGY and SAAAGT. The CDR3 contains 16 residues. The CDR3 nucleotides are TGTGCACCCTCGGGGGGGGTCACCGATAGCAATCAGCCCCAGCATTTT. Its translation is CAPSGGVTDSNQPQHF.